Below are 21 T cell receptor beta chains sequenced from a single sample in a study of cytomegalovirus exposure and HLA in healthy donors (TCRdb year 2017). Libraries were prepared through the immunoSEQ multiplex PCR assay. The multiplex PCR relied on a mix of 60 forward primers for TCR Vbeta segments and 13 reverse primers for TCR Jbeta segments. TCRdb mirrors the immuneACCESS table, restricted to in-frame sequences. Some clones are absent from its copies; in checked studies, under half trace to an unresolved V gene, and the reason for the others is unknown. The sample contains about 130,000 clones, 65% to 70% of them found a single time. The ten largest account for 1.5% to 2% of the sample. Sequenced: PBMCs. These receptors were obtained from a human donor in good health.

This clone turned up a few times. The genes are TRBV14 and TRBJ2-1, with 8 positions matching TRBD2. Germline V lookup: CDR1 SGHDN, CDR2 FVKESK. J was trimmed by 9 bases and V by 4 bases; bases with no gene match: 14. This CDR3 contains 16 residues. CDR3 sequence reads: CASSRSREGGFAEQFF. CDR3 DNA: TGTGCCAGCAGCCGATCCCGGGAGGGGGGGTTTGCTGAGCAGTTCTTC.

The J gene is TRBJ1-5, the V gene TRBV6-5, with a tentative D call TRBD1 (5 bases). The CDR3 consists of 15 residues. V shed 5 bases and J shed 2 bases, with 13 bases lying between them. The germline gives CDR1 MNHEY, CDR2 SVGAGI. CDR3 amino acids: CASSKGRGRNQPQHF. Here the CDR3 DNA reads TGTGCCAGCAGTAAGGGGCGGGGTCGCAATCAGCCCCAGCATTTT.

The V and J genes are TRBV4-1 and TRBJ2-5; TRBD2 is a possible D gene (7 bases). The end of the DNA fits TRBJ2-7 better, so the J call may be wrong. There are 17 residues in the CDR3. Germline CDR1 reads MGHRA; CDR2 reads YSYEKL. The CDR3 spells CASSQVGGPGNSYEQYF. CDR3 coding DNA: TGCGCCAGCAGCCAAGTGGGGGGGCCCGGGAATTCTTACGAGCAGTACTTC.

The chain combines TRBV6-1 with TRBJ2-1; 8 bases match TRBD1. CDR3 length equals 14 residues. V lost 6 bases, J lost 13 bases, and 14 bases stayed unmatched. Germline V gene data show CDR1 as MNHNS and CDR2 as SASEGT. DNA of the CDR3: TGTGCCAGCAGGACTGGGGGTACAGGGGGTGGCCAGTTCTTC. It is translated as CASRTGGTGGGQFF.

V and J are TRBV10-3 and TRBJ1-4; 7 nucleotides agree with TRBD1. The CDR3 loop spans 13 amino acids. In germline, CDR1 is ENHRY, CDR2 SYGVKD. The V and J ends lost 9 bases and 9 bases, in that order; junction bases with no gene match: 10. The CDR3 spells CAIGTEISQKLFF. The DNA of the CDR3 is TGTGCCATTGGGACAGAAATTTCTCAAAAACTGTTTTTT.

V is TRBV9 and J is TRBJ2-5; D perhaps matches TRBD2 (6 bases). V shed 5 bases and J shed 6 bases, with 17 bases lying between them. The CDR3 totals 14 residues. The germline CDR1 and CDR2 sequences are SGDLS and YYNGEE. CDR3 sequence: CASRSAEGGKTQYF. CDR3 coding DNA: TGTGCCAGCAGGTCGGCGGAGGGAGGAAAGACCCAGTACTTC.

The rearrangement links TRBV27 to TRBJ2-2, with 9 bases aligning to TRBD1. The germline V gene has CDR1 MNHEY and CDR2 SMNVEV (reference sequence). The CDR3 is made up of 18 amino acids. V shed 1 base, J shed 1 base, and the junction held 7 bases outside the gene matches. Here the CDR3 reads CASSLYPSGQGNTGELFF. The CDR3 DNA follows: TGTGCCAGCAGTTTATATCCGTCGGGACAGGGGAACACCGGGGAGCTGTTTTTT.

This rearrangement joins TRBV6-1 to TRBJ2-7, with D unclear. The V end was cut by 10 bases, the J end by 1 base, with 14 bases between. This CDR3 has 13 residues. CDR1 and CDR2 from the germline V gene are MNHNS and SASEGT. CDR3 protein: CAIRQQPSYEQYF. The CDR3, as DNA: TGTGCCATCCGCCAACAGCCGTCCTACGAGCAGTACTTC.

This clone was recorded only once. V gene TRBV7-3 combines with J gene TRBJ2-5; TRBD1 matches at 8 bases. This CDR3 comprises 15 residues. CDR1 is SGHTA and CDR2 is FQGTGA in the germline V gene. Trimming cost V 6 bases and J 4 bases; bases outside gene matches: 10. CDR3 in amino acids: CASSGGQGAGETQYF. The CDR3 DNA is TGTGCCAGCAGTGGGGGCCAGGGGGCAGGAGAGACCCAGTACTTC.

The chain links TRBV19 to TRBJ2-4; 13 positions match TRBD2. Germline loops: CDR1 LNHDA, CDR2 SQIVND (reference sequence). The V segment lost 5 bases and the J segment 0 bases; nucleotides outside the gene matches: 4. The CDR3 extends over 17 amino acids. CDR3 DNA: TGTGCCAGTAGTCCGACTAGCGGGGGGATAGCCAAAAACATTCAGTACTTC. Amino acid sequence: CASSPTSGGIAKNIQYF.

The DNA for the CDR3 is TGTGCCAGCAGTAGGGACAGACAAGAGACCCAGTACTTC. Translation: CASSRDRQETQYF. The rearrangement joins TRBV5-4 to TRBJ2-5; the match to TRBD1 covers 7 bases. CDR3 length: 13 amino acids. From germline, CDR1 is SGHNT and CDR2 YYREEE (reference sequence). V lost 5 bases to trimming and J lost 2 bases; unmatched junction nucleotides: 3.

The CDR3 spells CASTLWAGDHEQYF. For the CDR3, the DNA is TGTGCCAGCACCCTATGGGCAGGGGACCACGAGCAGTACTTC. V is TRBV28 and J is TRBJ2-7; TRBD1 might be the D (6 bases). V was trimmed by 7 bases and J by 5 bases, leaving 18 bases between them. This CDR3 region has 14 residues. Germline-derived CDR1 and CDR2 are MDHEN and SYDVKM. The full variable domain, completed using reference TRBV28 and TRBJ2-7, is DVKVTQSSRYLVKRTGEKVFLECVQDMDHENMFWYRQDPGLGLRLIYFSYDVKMKEKGDIPEGYSVSREKKERFSLILESASTNQTSMYLCASTLWAGDHEQYFGPGTRLTVT.

The chain recombines TRBV15 with TRBJ1-2, with D maybe TRBD1 (6 bases). Trimming shortened V by 3 bases and J by 8 bases, and 16 bases separated the two germline ends. CDR3 size: 14 residues. The germline CDR1 and CDR2 sequences are LNHNV and YYDKDF (reference sequence). The chain's CDR3 is CATSRSRGGGGYTF. In nucleotides, the CDR3 is TGTGCCACCAGCAGGTCTCGAGGGGGGGGAGGCTACACCTTC. The complete variable domain, with remaining parts taken from reference TRBV15 and TRBJ1-2, reads DAMVIQNPRYQVTQFGKPVTLSCSQTLNHNVMYWYQQKSSQAPKLLFHYYDKDFNNEADTPDNFQSRRPNTSFCFLDIRSPGLGDTAMYLCATSRSRGGGGYTFGSGTRLTVV.

J is TRBJ2-4 and V is TRBV23-1; D unclear. TRBV23-1 is an ORF for which the function is uncertain. The CDR3 is 14 residues long. V lost 1 base to trimming and J lost 6 bases, with 10 bases between them. The DNA of the CDR3 is TGCGCCAGCAGTCAATTTGTGTTGAGAAACATTCAGTACTTC. This gives the protein CASSQFVLRNIQYF.

This chain uses TRBV7-2 with TRBJ2-2, with TRBD2 as a possible D gene (6 bases). The V end was cut by 3 bases, the J end by 2 bases, with 7 bases between. The CDR3 contains 14 residues. Per germline, CDR1 SGHTA and CDR2 FQGNSA. The CDR3 bases are TGTGCCAGCAGCTTGGGGACTAACACCGGGGAGCTGTTTTTT. The encoded protein is CASSLGTNTGELFF.

This clone appeared a few times. V gene TRBV18 combines with J gene TRBJ1-2; D is ambiguous. With 2 bases removed from V and 7 bases from J, the gap between germline ends came to 8 bases. The CDR3 consists of 12 residues. Germline-derived CDR1 and CDR2 are KGHSH and LQKENI. CDR3 protein: CASSPREAGYTF. The CDR3 DNA reads as TGTGCCAGCTCACCAAGGGAGGCTGGCTACACCTTC.

This sequence joins TRBV5-1 and TRBJ2-5; 12 bases line up with TRBD1. The J call may not be correct, given that the DNA end is closer to TRBJ2-7. The CDR3 is 16 amino acids. Germline-derived CDR1 and CDR2 are SGHRS and YFSETQ. In DNA form, the CDR3 reads TGCGCCAGCAGCCGTCAACCGGGACAGGGGGCGACCGAGCAGTACTTC. Encoded protein: CASSRQPGQGATEQYF.

The chain has TRBV4-1 and TRBJ2-5, with 11 bases identical to TRBD1. This CDR3 is built from 15 residues. Germline V gives CDR1 MGHRA, CDR2 YSYEKL. J gave up 3 bases and V 6 bases, and 6 bases lay outside the gene matches. CDR3 protein: CASRKDRGREETQYF. The CDR3 DNA sequence: TGCGCCAGCAGGAAGGACAGGGGGCGGGAAGAGACCCAGTACTTC.

The chain links TRBV6-5 to TRBJ2-7, with a tentative D call TRBD1 (5 bases). The CDR3 is 14 amino acids. The ends were cut back, 2 bases at V and 6 bases at J, with 14 bases in the middle. CDR1 MNHEY and CDR2 SVGAGI come from the germline V gene. The CDR3 sequence is CASSYEGDSREQYF. In DNA, the CDR3 is TGTGCCAGCAGTTACGAAGGGGATAGCCGCGAGCAGTACTTC.

This chain uses TRBV7-9 with TRBJ1-4; no reliable D call. The CDR3 contains 13 residues. Germline V gives CDR1 SEHNR, CDR2 FQNEAQ (reference sequence). With 4 bases removed from V and 4 bases from J, the gap between germline ends came to 7 bases. CDR3 nucleotides: TGTGCCAGCAGCTCGGGAGGTAATGAAAAACTGTTTTTT. Amino acid sequence: CASSSGGNEKLFF.

The chain recombines TRBV7-8 with TRBJ1-5, with 7 nucleotides matching TRBD1. Looked up from germline, CDR1 is SGHVS and CDR2 is FQNEAQ. The junction had 4 bases not matched to a gene; V was cut back by 8 bases and J by 0 bases. The CDR3 runs 14 residues. CDR3 sequence: CASDRAYSNQPQHF. The CDR3 nucleotides read TGTGCCAGCGACAGGGCTTATAGCAATCAGCCCCAGCATTTT.